These T cell receptor beta chains were read from a single sample in a study of blood T cell repertoires in COVID-19. Sequencing used immunoSEQ multiplex PCR; TCRdb keeps in-frame clones, though not all of them. The repertoire has about 110,000 clones, around 85% of them found once; the top ten carry about an eighth. Sequencing used peripheral blood. The receptors come from a human donor in a cohort sampled during active COVID-19. CDR3s include the opening cysteine and the closing phenylalanine or tryptophan. Each record gives: J gene, V gene, D gene, CDR3 protein, CDR3 DNA. The D gene is left open where the match is weak.

j_gene: TRBJ2-7; v_gene: TRBV6-2/TRBV6-3; d_gene: -; CDR3aa: CASSYQGYEQYF; CDR3nt: TGTGCCAGCAGTTACCAGGGCTACGAGCAGTACTTC
j_gene: TRBJ2-3; v_gene: TRBV4-3; d_gene: -; CDR3aa: CASSQEPTGWGTQYF; CDR3nt: TGCGCCAGCAGCCAAGAACCGACGGGATGGGGTACGCAGTATTTT
j_gene: TRBJ2-1; v_gene: TRBV28; d_gene: -; CDR3aa: CASSLGRAYEQFF; CDR3nt: TGTGCCAGCAGTTTAGGCAGGGCCTATGAGCAGTTCTTC
j_gene: TRBJ2-2; v_gene: TRBV2; d_gene: -; CDR3aa: CASSPNGWGGTGELFF; CDR3nt: TGTGCCAGCAGTCCCAACGGTTGGGGCGGAACCGGGGAGCTGTTTTTT
j_gene: TRBJ1-6; v_gene: TRBV6-6; d_gene: TRBD1; CDR3aa: CASSYSPTGSYSPLHF; CDR3nt: TGTGCCAGCAGTTACTCGCCGACAGGGAGTTACTCACCCCTCCACTTT
j_gene: TRBJ1-4; v_gene: TRBV5-1; d_gene: TRBD1; CDR3aa: CASSLVGTGNNEKLFF; CDR3nt: TGCGCCAGCAGCTTAGTCGGGACAGGAAATAATGAAAAACTGTTTTTT
j_gene: TRBJ2-1; v_gene: TRBV10-3; d_gene: -; CDR3aa: CAISGQVTNEQFF; CDR3nt: TGTGCCATCAGTGGCCAGGTTACTAATGAGCAGTTCTTC
j_gene: TRBJ2-2; v_gene: TRBV6-2/TRBV6-3; d_gene: TRBD2; CDR3aa: CASSYEAGETNTGELFF; CDR3nt: TGTGCCAGCAGTTACGAAGCGGGGGAAACCAACACCGGGGAGCTGTTTTTT
j_gene: TRBJ2-1; v_gene: TRBV5-1; d_gene: TRBD2; CDR3aa: CASSDQRGFYNEQFF; CDR3nt: TGCGCCAGCAGCGACCAGCGGGGCTTCTACAATGAGCAGTTCTTC
j_gene: TRBJ2-7; v_gene: TRBV2; d_gene: -; CDR3aa: CASIRTAYEQYF; CDR3nt: TGTGCCAGCATACGGACAGCTTACGAGCAGTACTTC
j_gene: TRBJ1-1; v_gene: TRBV20-1; d_gene: -; CDR3aa: CSAILRDSAFF; CDR3nt: TGCAGTGCTATTCTGAGGGATTCAGCTTTCTTT
j_gene: TRBJ1-6; v_gene: TRBV9; d_gene: -; CDR3aa: CASSAVPDNSPLHF; CDR3nt: TGTGCCAGCAGCGCCGTCCCGGATAATTCACCCCTCCACTTT
j_gene: TRBJ2-7; v_gene: TRBV7-3; d_gene: TRBD1; CDR3aa: CASSLTGQGSEQYF; CDR3nt: TGTGCCAGCAGCTTAACCGGACAGGGGTCCGAGCAGTACTTC
j_gene: TRBJ2-7; v_gene: TRBV6-2/TRBV6-3; d_gene: TRBD1; CDR3aa: CASSYPSAGTGPYEQYF; CDR3nt: TGTGCCAGCAGTTACCCGTCCGCCGGGACAGGGCCCTACGAGCAGTACTTC
j_gene: TRBJ1-4; v_gene: TRBV18; d_gene: TRBD1; CDR3aa: CASSPLGQGETNEKLFF; CDR3nt: TGTGCCAGCTCACCACTCGGACAGGGCGAAACTAATGAAAAACTGTTTTTT
j_gene: TRBJ1-2; v_gene: TRBV5-1; d_gene: TRBD1; CDR3aa: CASSLQGEDGYTF; CDR3nt: TGCGCCAGCTCATTACAGGGGGAAGATGGCTACACCTTC
j_gene: TRBJ2-7; v_gene: TRBV5-5; d_gene: TRBD1; CDR3aa: CASSLTGQGAYEQYF; CDR3nt: TGTGCCAGCAGCCTTACGGGACAGGGGGCCTACGAGCAGTACTTC
j_gene: TRBJ2-7; v_gene: TRBV3-1/TRBV3-2; d_gene: -; CDR3aa: CASSQGVPGYEQYF; CDR3nt: TGTGCCAGCAGCCAAGGGGTACCGGGCTACGAGCAGTACTTC
j_gene: TRBJ2-1; v_gene: TRBV11-2; d_gene: TRBD2; CDR3aa: CASSRRGVTYNEQFF; CDR3nt: TGTGCCAGCAGCCGGCGGGGGGTGACCTACAATGAGCAGTTCTTC
j_gene: TRBJ2-1; v_gene: TRBV9; d_gene: -; CDR3aa: CASSQPRDTSYNEQFF; CDR3nt: TGTGCCAGCAGCCAACCCCGGGACACCTCCTACAATGAGCAGTTCTTC
j_gene: TRBJ2-1; v_gene: TRBV19; d_gene: -; CDR3aa: CASSTHPGGTYNEQFF; CDR3nt: TGTGCCAGTAGTACCCACCCCGGGGGAACATACAATGAGCAGTTCTTC
j_gene: TRBJ2-3; v_gene: TRBV11-2; d_gene: TRBD2; CDR3aa: CASSARGGLDTQYF; CDR3nt: TGTGCCAGCAGCGCTCGGGGGGGCCTCGATACGCAGTATTTT
j_gene: TRBJ2-1; v_gene: TRBV13; d_gene: TRBD2; CDR3aa: CASSLRGSGGHEEQFF; CDR3nt: TGTGCCAGCAGCTTAAGGGGTAGCGGGGGTCATGAAGAGCAGTTCTTC
j_gene: TRBJ2-7; v_gene: TRBV6-5; d_gene: TRBD1; CDR3aa: CASSPPGQLIEQYF; CDR3nt: TGTGCCAGCAGTCCCCCGGGACAGTTAATCGAGCAGTACTTC
j_gene: TRBJ1-5; v_gene: TRBV27; d_gene: -; CDR3aa: CASSLSVGRPQHF; CDR3nt: TGTGCCAGCAGTTTATCGGTGGGGAGGCCCCAGCATTTT
j_gene: TRBJ2-3; v_gene: TRBV19; d_gene: TRBD1; CDR3aa: CATKTGLTDTQYF; CDR3nt: TGTGCCACCAAGACAGGGTTAACAGATACGCAGTATTTT